This TCR beta chain emerged from a study of T-cell reconstitution after alpha-beta-depleted transplantation in children (dated by TCRdb to the mid-2010s). For the wider study: Using TCR repertoire profiling, the study followed T-cell immune reconstitution in a quantitative way in children after TCRalphabeta/CD19-depleted allogeneic hematopoietic cell transplantation.

The receptor library was made with PCR. The data were produced on an Illumina HiSeq 2500. TCR libraries were prepared with molecular barcoding, using unique molecular identifiers to normalize TCRbeta repertoire quantification. TCRdb reanalyzed the raw reads on its own, using fastp at Q25 for trimming and MiXCR for clone calling, and kept in-frame beta chains. A single entry per CDR3 protein holds the most common genes and DNA from its merged rows. This sample has under 20,000 distinct CDR3 sequences in its table, and over 10% of those were observed once. The ten largest clones capture approximately 40% of the sample. Results the study describes overall, beyond this receptor: In some patients, the high TCRbeta diversity seen at day 60 was put down to recipient T cells and intrathymic progenitors that had survived conditioning. Hyperexpanded clone frequencies declined over subsequent months; after one year, T-cell counts and TCRbeta diversity were mostly attributed to newly produced T cells. The apparently early recovery of alphabetaT-cell counts about two months after transplant reportedly depended on only several hundred rapidly expanded clones that came from non-depleted graft cells.

This clonotype has more than one count but fewer than ten. This clone's antigen is unknown. Base qualities are not at hand, and no much larger clone is one base apart. In light of the paper, this sample's time point label describes: day 60 (about 2 months) after transplantation. The sample's treatment or condition label, in plain terms: allogeneic hematopoietic cell transplantation with graft depleted of TCRalphabeta T cells and CD19 B cells. The children who served as transplant recipients had been given grafts of TCRalphabeta/CD19-depleted allogeneic hematopoietic cells. This TCR derives from a female patient aged 2-9 years who had a stem cell transplant for congenital amegakaryocytic thrombocytopenia, so the T cells may come from the graft donor. The material was PBMCs, mostly from graft donor cells, obtained 60 days after TCRalphabeta/CD19-depleted stem cell transplant.

The CDR3 protein: CASSLWGQGADTQYF. The DNA reads as follows: TGTGCCAGCAGCTTATGGGGACAGGGGGCCGATACGCAGTATTTT. Rearrangement joined TRBV7-9 to TRBJ2-3; 12 of the junction bases match TRBD1. Reading the germline V gene (reference sequence) gives CDR1 SEHNR and CDR2 FQNEAQ. The CDR3 spans 15 residues, from the cysteine through the phenylalanine. The DNA shown is the 45-base CDR3, in frame from base 1. V ends up 2 bases short and J 6 bases short, with an unmatched junction base count of 3.